The T cell receptor (beta chain) described here comes from a study of T cell repertoires in cytomegalovirus infection. Study overall: Signatures in public TCR beta sequences pointed to both CMV infection and matching HLA type. Study outcomes and limitations: Pooled public TCR beta family frequency picked out CMV carriers with the relevant HLA.

MiXCR, applied by TCRdb to the reads, yields one record per CDR3 protein. The repertoire consists of 250,000 to 300,000 distinct CDR3 sequences, with roughly 10% occurring once and the leading ten covering over 13%. Per the germline V gene, CDR1 is MDHEN and CDR2 is SYDVKM. V dropped 7 bases and J dropped 4; count of bases not matched to a gene: 11. The CDR3 has 15 residues. In its sample, this clonotype was seen many times. The antigen is undetermined. Source material: PBMCs. This chain links TRBV28 with TRBJ1-2, with 8 bases identical to TRBD1. This clonotype originated in a human donor in good health (CMV status not recorded). Some clones in this sample may be carry-over from other donors' samples. CDR3 protein: CASTKKMDRAYGYTF. The CDR3 coding sequence is TGTGCCAGCACCAAAAAAATGGACAGGGCCTATGGCTACACCTTC.